This record looks at one TCR beta chain sequence and its context. Its antigen remains unidentified. Semi-nested PCR with Nested Universal Primer A followed constant-region reverse priming of full-length variable regions. MiXCR, run by TCRdb on the 5' RACE reads, gives a single entry per CDR3 protein. This sample yields about 54,000 distinct CDR3 sequences, of which about 15% are seen a single time; about 2.1% belongs to the top ten. With 4 bases removed from V and 4 bases from J, the gap between germline ends came to 5 bases. Per germline, CDR1 MDHEN and CDR2 SYDVKM. CDR3 size: 11 residues. General study results and limits: The TCR gene usage of tumor memory CD4+ T cells clustered together with blood and lymph node memory CD4+ cells and with lymph node naive CD4+ cells.

This TCR derives from a female donor with breast cancer. The chain recombines TRBV28 with TRBJ2-7; D not certain. Sequencing was performed on naive CD4+ T cells sorted from blood. The subset here: naive CD4+ T cells, CD4+CD45RA+CD25-. The CDR3 sequence is CASSYRYEQYF. The DNA for the CDR3 is TGTGCCAGCAGTTACAGATACGAGCAGTACTTC.